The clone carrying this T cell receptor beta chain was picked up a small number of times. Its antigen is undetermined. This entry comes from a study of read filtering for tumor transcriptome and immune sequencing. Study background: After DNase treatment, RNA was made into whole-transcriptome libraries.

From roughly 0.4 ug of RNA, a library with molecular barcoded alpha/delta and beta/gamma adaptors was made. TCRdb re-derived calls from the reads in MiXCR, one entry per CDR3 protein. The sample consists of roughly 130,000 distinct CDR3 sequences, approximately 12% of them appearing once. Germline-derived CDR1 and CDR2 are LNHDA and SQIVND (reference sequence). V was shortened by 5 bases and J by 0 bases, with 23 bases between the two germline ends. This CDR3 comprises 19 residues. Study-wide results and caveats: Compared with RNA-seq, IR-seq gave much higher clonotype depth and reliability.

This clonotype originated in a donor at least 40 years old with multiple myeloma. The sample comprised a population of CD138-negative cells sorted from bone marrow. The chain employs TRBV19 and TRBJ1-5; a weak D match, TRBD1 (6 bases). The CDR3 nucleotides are TGTGCCAGTAGTTCCGGCGGGACAAGGGACGAATATAGCAATCAGCCCCAGCATTTT. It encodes CASSSGGTRDEYSNQPQHF.